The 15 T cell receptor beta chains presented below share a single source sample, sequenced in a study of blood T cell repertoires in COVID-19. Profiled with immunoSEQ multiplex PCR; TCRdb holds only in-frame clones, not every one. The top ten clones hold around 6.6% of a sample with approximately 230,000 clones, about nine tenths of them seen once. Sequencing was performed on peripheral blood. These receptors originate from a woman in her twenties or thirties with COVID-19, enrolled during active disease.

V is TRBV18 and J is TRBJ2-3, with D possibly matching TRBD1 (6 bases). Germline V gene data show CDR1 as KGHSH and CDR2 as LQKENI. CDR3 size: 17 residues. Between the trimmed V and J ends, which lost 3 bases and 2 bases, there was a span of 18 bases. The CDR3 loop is CASSPRQASVFTDTQYF. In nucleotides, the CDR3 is TGTGCCAGCTCACCTCGACAGGCTTCTGTGTTCACAGATACGCAGTATTTT.

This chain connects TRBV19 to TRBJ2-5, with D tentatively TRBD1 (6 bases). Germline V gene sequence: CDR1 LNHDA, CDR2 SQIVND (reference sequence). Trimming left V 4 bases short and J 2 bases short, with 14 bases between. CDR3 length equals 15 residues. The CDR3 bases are TGTGCCAGTAGTACGACAGGCCCTCTTCAAGAGACCCAGTACTTC. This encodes CASSTTGPLQETQYF.

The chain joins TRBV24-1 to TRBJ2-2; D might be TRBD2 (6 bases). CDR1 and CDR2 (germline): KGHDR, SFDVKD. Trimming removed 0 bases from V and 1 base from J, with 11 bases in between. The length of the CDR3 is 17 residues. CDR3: CATSDLLGGLNTGELFF. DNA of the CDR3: TGTGCCACCAGTGATTTGCTGGGGGGACTGAACACCGGGGAGCTGTTTTTT.

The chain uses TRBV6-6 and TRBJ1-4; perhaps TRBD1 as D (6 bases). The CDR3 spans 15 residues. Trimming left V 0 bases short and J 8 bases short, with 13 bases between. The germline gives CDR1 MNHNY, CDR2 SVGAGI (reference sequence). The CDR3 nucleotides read TGTGCCAGCAGTTACTCGGGCAGGGGTGACGAAAAACTGTTTTTT. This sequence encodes CASSYSGRGDEKLFF.

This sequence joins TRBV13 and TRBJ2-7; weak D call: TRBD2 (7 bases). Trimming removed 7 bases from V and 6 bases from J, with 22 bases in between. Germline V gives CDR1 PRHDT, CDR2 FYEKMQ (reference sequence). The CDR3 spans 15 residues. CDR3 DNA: TGTGCCAGCACCTCCCTAGCGAGGGGGGGGTTCGAGCAGTACTTC. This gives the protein CASTSLARGGFEQYF.

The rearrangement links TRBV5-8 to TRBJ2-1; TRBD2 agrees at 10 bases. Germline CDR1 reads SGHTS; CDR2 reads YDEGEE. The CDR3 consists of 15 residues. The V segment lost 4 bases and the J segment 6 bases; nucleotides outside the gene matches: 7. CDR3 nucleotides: TGTGCCAGCAGCCCCCTAGCGGGAGCACGCAATGAGCAGTTCTTC. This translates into CASSPLAGARNEQFF. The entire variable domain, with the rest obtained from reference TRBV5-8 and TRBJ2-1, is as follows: EAGVTQSPTHLIKTRGQQATLRCSPISGHTSVYWYQQALGLGLQFLLWYDEGEERNRGNFPPRFSGRQFPNYSSELNVNALELEDSALYLCASSPLAGARNEQFFGPGTRLTVL.

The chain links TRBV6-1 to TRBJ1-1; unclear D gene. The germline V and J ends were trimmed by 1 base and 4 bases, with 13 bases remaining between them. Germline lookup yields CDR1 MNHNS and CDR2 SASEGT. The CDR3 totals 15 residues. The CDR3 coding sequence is TGTGCCAGCAGTGAAGGGGCAGCTCCACGCACTGAAGCTTTCTTT. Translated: CASSEGAAPRTEAFF.

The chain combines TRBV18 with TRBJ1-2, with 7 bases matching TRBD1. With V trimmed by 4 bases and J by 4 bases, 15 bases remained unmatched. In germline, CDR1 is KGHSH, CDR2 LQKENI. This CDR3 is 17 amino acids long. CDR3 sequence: CASSLNDRAPQGYGYTF. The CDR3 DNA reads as TGTGCCAGCTCACTCAACGACAGGGCCCCACAGGGCTATGGCTACACCTTC.

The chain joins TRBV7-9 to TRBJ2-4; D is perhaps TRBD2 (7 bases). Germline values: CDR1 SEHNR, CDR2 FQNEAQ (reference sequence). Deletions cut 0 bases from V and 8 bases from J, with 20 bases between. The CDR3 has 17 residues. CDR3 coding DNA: TGTGCCAGCAGCTTAGCGCTTACAGGGCCCCGGGGGGACATTCAGTACTTC. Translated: CASSLALTGPRGDIQYF.

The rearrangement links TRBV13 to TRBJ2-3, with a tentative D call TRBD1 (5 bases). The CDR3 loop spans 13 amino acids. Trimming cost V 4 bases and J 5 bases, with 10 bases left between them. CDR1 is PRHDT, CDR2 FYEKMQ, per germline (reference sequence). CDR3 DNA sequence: TGTGCCAGCAGCTGGTCAGGGAAAGATACGCAGTATTTT. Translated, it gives CASSWSGKDTQYF.

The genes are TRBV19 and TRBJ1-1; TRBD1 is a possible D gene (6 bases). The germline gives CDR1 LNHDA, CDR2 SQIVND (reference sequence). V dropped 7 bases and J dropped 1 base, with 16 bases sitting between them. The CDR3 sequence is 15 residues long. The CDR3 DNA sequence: TGTGCCAGTACTCTACAGGGTCTCGGGAACACTGAAGCTTTCTTT. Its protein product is CASTLQGLGNTEAFF.

CDR3 region: CASSLRLATTYEQYV. As DNA, the CDR3 is TGTGCCAGCAGCCTGAGACTAGCGACAACCTACGAGCAGTACGTC. The chain carries TRBV9 and TRBJ2-7, with TRBD2 identical over 8 bases. The CDR3 length is 15 residues. V dropped 4 bases and J dropped 2; count of bases not matched to a gene: 8. In germline, CDR1 is SGDLS, CDR2 YYNGEE.

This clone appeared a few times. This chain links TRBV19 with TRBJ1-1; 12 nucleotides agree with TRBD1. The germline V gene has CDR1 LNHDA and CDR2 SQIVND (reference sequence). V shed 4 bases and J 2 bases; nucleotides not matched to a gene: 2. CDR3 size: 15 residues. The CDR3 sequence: CASSRGTGGNTEAFF. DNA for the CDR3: TGTGCCAGTAGTAGGGGGACAGGGGGCAACACTGAAGCTTTCTTT. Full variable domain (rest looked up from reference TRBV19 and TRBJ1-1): DGGITQSPKYLFRKEGQNVTLSCEQNLNHDAMYWYRQDPGQGLRLIYYSQIVNDFQKGDIAEGYSVSREKKESFPLTVTSAQKNPTAFYLCASSRGTGGNTEAFFGQGTRLTVV.

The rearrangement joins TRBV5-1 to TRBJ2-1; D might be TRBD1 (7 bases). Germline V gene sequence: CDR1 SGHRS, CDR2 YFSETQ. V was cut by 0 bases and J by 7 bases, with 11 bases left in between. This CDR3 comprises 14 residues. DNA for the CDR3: TGCGCCAGCAGCTTGGTTGCAGGGGGGAATGAGCAGTTCTTC. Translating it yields CASSLVAGGNEQFF.

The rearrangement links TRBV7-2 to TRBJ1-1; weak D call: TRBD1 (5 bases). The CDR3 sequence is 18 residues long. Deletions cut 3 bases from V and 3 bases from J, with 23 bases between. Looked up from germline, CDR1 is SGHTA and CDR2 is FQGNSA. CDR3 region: CASSLSGSTPKGDTEAFF. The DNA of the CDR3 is TGTGCCAGCAGCTTGTCCGGGAGTACCCCGAAAGGGGACACTGAAGCTTTCTTT.